These 18 T cell receptor beta chains were all obtained from the same sample, sequenced in a study of early T cells in non-severe SARS-CoV-2 infection. MiXCR was run by TCRdb on the 5' RACE reads, yielding one entry per CDR3 protein. Among 75,000 to 80,000 distinct CDR3 sequences listed, around 11% were seen once. The input for sequencing was whole blood, taken at baseline. The receptors come from an adult who was a healthcare worker with PCR-confirmed SARS-CoV-2 infection or an uninfected control (not recorded which).

This clonotype was detected many times. The chain couples TRBV6-1 to TRBJ1-2, with a possible D match to TRBD1 (5 bases). V lost 6 bases to trimming and J lost 8 bases, with 16 bases between them. The CDR3 consists of 13 residues. Per germline, CDR1 MNHNS and CDR2 SASEGT. The CDR3 is CASSGQGYGGYTF. DNA for the CDR3: TGTGCCAGCAGCGGTCAGGGATACGGGGGCTACACCTTC.

V is TRBV2 and J is TRBJ2-5; D is unclear. Between the trimmed V and J ends, which lost 4 bases and 1 base, there was a span of 10 bases. Germline V lookup: CDR1 SNHLY, CDR2 FYNNEI. The CDR3 covers 14 residues. CDR3 DNA: TGTGCCAGCAGTGCCCCTCCGGCCCAAGAGACCCAGTACTTC. Translated, it gives CASSAPPAQETQYF.

This clonotype was detected only a few times. The chain carries TRBV18 and TRBJ1-5; 9 bases align to TRBD1. The germline V gene encodes CDR1 KGHSH and CDR2 LQKENI. The CDR3 runs 16 residues. V gave up 5 bases and J gave up 8 bases; unmatched junction bases: 13. The chain's CDR3 is CASSFSVGQGREPQHF. CDR3 in DNA: TGTGCCAGCTCATTCTCCGTCGGACAGGGGAGAGAGCCCCAGCATTTT.

The CDR3 here is CSAGIGGQGTDTQYF. CDR3 sequence (DNA): TGCAGCGCTGGGATTGGAGGACAAGGCACAGATACGCAGTATTTT. This chain joins TRBV29-1 and TRBJ2-3, with D perhaps given as TRBD1 or TRBD2 (5 bases each). The V end lost 7 bases, the J end lost 1 base, and 18 bases lay between the germline ends. Germline V CDR1 and CDR2: SQVTM, ANQGSEA. The CDR3 is 15 amino acids.

This clonotype has a handful of counts. This chain joins TRBV20-1 and TRBJ1-2; no reliable D call. V was shortened by 6 bases and J by 4 bases, with 3 bases between the two germline ends. Germline-derived CDR1 and CDR2 are DFQATT and SNEGSKA (reference sequence). The CDR3 consists of 9 residues. The CDR3 DNA follows: TGCAGTGCGGGCTATGGCTACACCTTC. Translated: CSAGYGYTF.

This clonotype was counted at least ten times. The chain uses TRBV20-1 and TRBJ2-2, with D perhaps matching TRBD2 (5 bases). The CDR3 spans 12 residues. V was pared by 5 bases and J by 7 bases, with 11 bases between. Per the germline V gene, CDR1 is DFQATT and CDR2 is SNEGSKA (reference sequence). The CDR3 region has the DNA TGCAGTGCTTCCCGGGGAGTCGGGGAGCTGTTTTTT. It is translated as CSASRGVGELFF.

The V and J genes are TRBV3-1 and TRBJ1-1, with 9 bases matching TRBD1. The germline gives CDR1 LGHDT, CDR2 YNNKEL (reference sequence). The V gene end was trimmed by 5 bases and the J gene end by 5 bases; junction bases not matched to a gene: 6. This CDR3 is 14 amino acids long. The DNA of the CDR3 is TGTGCCAGCAGCTCACTGGACAGGGGTACTGAAGCTTTCTTT. Encoded protein: CASSSLDRGTEAFF. The whole variable domain, filled in from reference TRBV3-1 and TRBJ1-1, reads DTAVSQTPKYLVTQMGNDKSIKCEQNLGHDTMYWYKQDSKKFLKIMFSYNNKELIINETVPNRFSPKSPDKAHLNLHINSLELGDSAVYFCASSSLDRGTEAFFGQGTRLTVV.

This clonotype was found a few times. V usage is TRBV4-1 and J usage is TRBJ2-3; no clear D gene. Trimming cost V 4 bases and J 2 bases, with 16 bases left between them. This CDR3 is 16 amino acids long. Germline CDR1 MGHRA, CDR2 YSYEKL. CDR3 protein: CASSPIQTLITDTQYF. The CDR3 nucleotides read TGCGCCAGCAGCCCCATACAGACCTTGATCACAGATACGCAGTATTTT.

The chain carries TRBV7-9 and TRBJ2-3; D gene ambiguous. Trimming shortened V by 6 bases and J by 0 bases, and 7 bases separated the two germline ends. The length of the CDR3 is 13 residues. The germline V gene has CDR1 SEHNR and CDR2 FQNEAQ (reference sequence). CDR3: CASSTDSTDTQYF. In nucleotides, the CDR3 is TGTGCCAGCAGTACGGACAGCACAGATACGCAGTATTTT.

The sample holds many counts of this clonotype. The CDR3 is CSVPPGQGQPQHF. The CDR3 DNA is TGCAGTGTTCCGCCGGGCCAAGGTCAGCCCCAGCATTTT. The V call is TRBV20-1, the J call TRBJ1-5, with D unresolved. Germline CDR1 DFQATT, CDR2 SNEGSKA (reference sequence). The CDR3 is 13 amino acids. Trimming pared 7 bases from V and 6 bases from J, leaving 16 bases between.

There are many counts of this clonotype. The V and J genes are TRBV4-1 and TRBJ1-2; unclear D gene. The CDR3 consists of 14 residues. V lost 1 base and J lost 4, with 10 bases in between. The germline gives CDR1 MGHRA, CDR2 YSYEKL. The CDR3 loop reads CASSQAADPYGYTF. Here the CDR3 DNA reads TGCGCCAGCAGCCAAGCGGCAGACCCCTATGGCTACACCTTC.

There are a few counts of this clonotype. V is TRBV15 and J is TRBJ2-3; 11 bases line up with TRBD1. Trimming cost V 5 bases and J 6 bases; bases outside gene matches: 7. Germline assignment: CDR1 LNHNV and CDR2 YYDKDF (reference sequence). The CDR3 totals 15 residues. CDR3 in amino acids: CATSLDRGRGDTQYF. The CDR3 DNA sequence: TGTGCCACCAGCTTGGACAGGGGGCGTGGGGATACGCAGTATTTT.

This clonotype was detected a few times. The V call is TRBV12-3 or TRBV12-4, the J call TRBJ1-1, with a weak D call TRBD1 (5 bases). With 6 bases removed from V and 8 bases from J, the gap between germline ends came to 16 bases. The CDR3 extends over 13 amino acids. The CDR3 loop is CASRVFGQGEAFF. Here the CDR3 DNA reads TGTGCCAGCAGAGTATTTGGGCAGGGCGAAGCTTTCTTT.

This clonotype has only a few counts. This sequence joins TRBV11-2 and TRBJ2-3, with D tentatively TRBD2 (6 bases). Trimming cost V 5 bases and J 8 bases, with 14 bases left between them. The V gene's germline CDR1 is SGHAT and CDR2 FQNNGV. The length of the CDR3 is 13 residues. The CDR3 loop reads CASSQERAGTQYF. DNA of the CDR3: TGTGCCAGCAGCCAAGAGAGAGCGGGTACGCAGTATTTT.

This clonotype was counted a few times. The rearrangement uses TRBV10-3 and TRBJ1-1; 11 bases line up with TRBD1. V was clipped by 2 bases and J by 10 bases; unmatched bases: 6. The CDR3 runs 14 residues. Germline V gene lookup returns CDR1 ENHRY and CDR2 SYGVKD. The CDR3 DNA follows: TGTGCCATCAGTGAGCAAGGACAGGGGGCAGTAGCTTTCTTT. It yields the protein CAISEQGQGAVAFF.

This clonotype was counted many times. This chain joins TRBV21-1 and TRBJ1-2; the table gives TRBD1 as D, unverified against the DNA. TRBV21-1 is shown as a pseudogene. The CDR3 is made up of 11 amino acids. CDR3 loop: CARGHPWGYTF. The DNA of the CDR3 is TGTGCCAGAGGACACCCCTGGGGCTACACCTTC.

This clonotype was picked up a small number of times. The V call is TRBV7-8, the J call TRBJ1-6; D remains ambiguous. Between the trimmed V and J ends, which lost 1 base and 8 bases, there was a span of 3 bases. In germline, CDR1 is SGHVS, CDR2 FQNEAQ. The CDR3 spans 12 residues. The CDR3 bases are TGTGCCAGCAGCTTAGTTTATTCACCCCTCCACTTT. Amino acid sequence: CASSLVYSPLHF.

This sequence joins TRBV6-5 and TRBJ2-3; D ambiguous. The V end was cut by 0 bases, the J end by 4 bases, with 8 bases between. This CDR3 is 14 amino acids long. Germline lookup yields CDR1 MNHEY and CDR2 SVGAGI. CDR3 sequence (DNA): TGTGCCAGCAGTTACTCGGGGTCTTCAGATACGCAGTATTTT. This sequence encodes CASSYSGSSDTQYF.